The clone carrying this TCR beta chain was found many times. This specimen comes from a study of metastatic and nonmetastatic thyroid tumors. On the study more broadly: The comparison covered peripheral blood and tumor or nodule tissue in malignant and benign thyroid patients.

Each patient came to thyroid surgery without any prior treatment (of any kind). Via MiXCR, TCRdb re-called the PCR reads. Of 20,000 or so clones in the sample, over 9.5% are singletons; the top ten hold roughly 30%. Sequenced: blood. The source of this sequence is a female donor with papillary thyroid cancer or a benign thyroid nodule (not recorded which). Some clones in this sample may be carry-over from other donors' samples.

The CDR3 coding sequence is TGTGCCAGCAGCTCAACTCGGTCTGGAAACACCATATATTTT. It translates to CASSSTRSGNTIYF. V gene TRBV7-9 combines with J gene TRBJ1-3; unclear D gene. V was trimmed by 4 bases and J by 1 base, leaving 8 bases between them. Germline V CDR1 and CDR2: SEHNR, FQNEAQ (reference sequence). This CDR3 has 14 residues.